This note documents a single T cell receptor (beta chain) sequence. What antigen it recognizes has not been identified. The input lacks base qualities; no much larger clone sits a single base away. The library was built by means of the immunoSEQ multiplex PCR assay. For the multiplex PCR, a mixture combining 60 forward primers for TCR Vbeta segments and 13 reverse primers for TCR Jbeta segments was used. A multiplex PCR assay on genomic DNA amplified the CDR3 region of rearranged TCR beta genes. Amplified TCR beta libraries were sequenced as 87-base-pair reads on the Illumina HiSeq System. The authors' pipeline ran thus. A later analysis tallied tens of millions of unique TCR beta chains across the 660 or so repertoires, and some 10 million of those chains were shared by two or more donors. Raw reads were error-corrected and collapsed into unique sequences with a nearest-neighbor algorithm that merged closely related sequences to remove PCR and sequencing errors. To assign V, D and J gene segments, CDR3 sequences were aligned to IMGT reference sequences. For a sequence to be retained, a match of at least six nucleotides to both a V gene segment and a J gene segment was required. Rearrangements were called productive when the CDR3 lacked stop codons and stayed in frame with V and J; all others were non-productive. Following IMGT convention, CDR3 was defined as the stretch from the second conserved V-encoded cysteine up to the conserved J-encoded phenylalanine. The earlier analysis of 587 of the donors excluded any sequence lacking an unambiguous match to a single V gene segment. In an earlier analysis of around 600 of the donors, V segments were called functional above 56.7% productive rearrangements and were called segregating when the between-donor standard deviation exceeded 5%. A statistical classification framework was developed to diagnose cytomegalovirus status using the catalog of TCR beta chain sequences. In a later analysis, V and J genes were assigned by comparing TCR nucleotide sequences against IMGT/GENE-DB human TR gene sequences. Using the TCRdist pipeline, a later analysis assigned CDR3 sequences along with most-parsimonious VDJ recombination scenarios. In a later analysis, every TCR beta chain was defined by the combination of its CDR3 amino acid sequence and its V-gene family, and reads without a unique V-gene family were dropped. To address suspected cross-contamination and a sequencing artifact, a later analysis removed approximately 590 highly shared, low-generation-probability nucleotide sequences. In a later analysis, a clonal expansion index for each public chain was calculated from normalized within-repertoire ranks of inferred template counts. In a later analysis, generation probabilities were computed with a VDJ recombination model fitted to out-of-frame rearrangements, and the resulting probabilities were checked against IGoR. A later analysis scored TCR-TCR, TCR-HLA and TCR-CMV co-occurrence with hypergeometric tests, applying a repertoire-size bias correction to TCR pairs. False discovery rates were estimated in a later analysis by permuting HLA or CMV assignments 20 times. In a later analysis, co-occurring TCRs were grouped using DBSCAN, with TCRdist sequence similarity added in when clustering inside HLA-allele-positive subsets. Repertoires with fewer than 30,000 or more than 120,000 public chains were left out of co-occurrence clustering, as were five repertoires with anomalous nucleotide sharing. TCRdb retrieved this table from immuneACCESS and kept in-frame rearrangements only. Not all clones are present; in checked studies, unresolved V genes account for under half, and no reason is known for the remainder. That table is the source of V, J and clone size, and D and trimming were worked out from the DNA. The sample table lists about 150,000 clones, 82% of them with a count of one. In total, the top ten clones hold under 8% of the sample.

In total, 500 to 700 healthy bone marrow donors made up the cohort. At the time of sampling, all cohort members were nominally healthy, though unrecorded immune exposures were likely present. The donor tested CMV seropositive and was one of the 289 seropositive cohort members. A peripheral blood sample was provided by each donor, and peripheral blood mononuclear cells were used for TCR beta sequencing. The Qiagen DNeasy Blood Extraction Kit was used to extract genomic DNA from the blood cell samples. The CDR3 measures 16 amino acids from cysteine to phenylalanine. Only the CDR3 portion is preserved as DNA: 48 bases, with reading frame beginning at the first base. V ends up 2 bases short and J 8 bases short, with an unmatched junction base count of 11. CDR1 SEHNR and CDR2 FQNEAQ were looked up in the germline V gene (reference sequence). The data originate from a study of cytomegalovirus exposure and HLA in healthy donors (dated by TCRdb to about 2017). About the investigation overall: According to an earlier analysis of 450 to 650 of the donors, 150 million to 200 million T cells yielded over 90 million unique TCR beta sequences and less than 300 Gb of sequence data. Roughly 300 gigabases of sequencing data and about 92 million unique TCR sequences made up an early release that covered over 550 HLA-typed donors. The genetic ancestry cluster associated with self-reported Caucasian donors included 81% of the roughly 380 genotyped donors. The study aimed to test whether cataloging public T cell receptors could reveal signatures of past pathogen exposure. Using immunosequencing, the study profiled T cell repertoires from 550 to 750 subjects and related those repertoires to cytomegalovirus serostatus. Besides the first cohort of approximately 710 subjects, a separate validation cohort made up of 120 different subjects was used. To predict cytomegalovirus infection status, the study brought together high-throughput TCR immunosequencing, statistical association of individual TCRs with disease status, and machine learning. A later analysis re-examined previously published TCR beta repertoires from more than 650 donors and added high-resolution HLA genotyping to investigate patterns of TCR occurrence. Rather than using new phenotypic data, the later analysis identified candidate immune exposures from TCR beta sequences and from how often those sequences occurred across donors. To decide whether each TCR beta V gene segment behaved as functional or pseudogenic, an earlier analysis of 587 of the donors relied on high-throughput TCR beta sequencing. Alongside the repertoire data, information on donor age, sex, ethnicity and CMV serostatus was compiled. A later genetic analysis used genome-wide SNP genotypes for about three fifths of the roughly 700 donors, treating that subset as a discovery cohort. Every repertoire in the discovery cohort had been generated on one and the same sequencing platform. HLA typing covered class I and class II loci at four-digit resolution. Typing coverage differed by locus: A, B, C, DRB1 and DQB1 were typed in roughly 629-630 donors, DQA1 in about 500, DPA1 in over 600, and DPB1 in 400 to 480. Several DR-DQ haplotypes were treated as single units for association and clustering because of strong linkage in the cohort. On average, roughly 200,000 unique TCR beta nucleotide sequences were sequenced per donor among a few hundred genotyped donors of the cohort, with 15% to 20% of those sequences being non-productive.

Findings and caveats that apply to the study as a whole: The classifier was reported to diagnose cytomegalovirus status with high specificity and sensitivity in both the original cohort and the validation cohort. HLA typing was unavailable for some donors at each locus, so association tests used only the typed subset. Several of the top co-occurrence clusters appeared to be linked to parvovirus B19, influenza, CMV and Epstein-Barr virus, according to a later analysis. The cohort was sequenced for TCR beta chains only, and without alpha or paired-chain data the features that could be detected were limited. In a later genetic analysis, a missense DCLRE1C variant was associated with V-gene and J-gene trimming of TCR beta chains, and the association was replicated in an independent cohort. A cluster of highly shared sequence variants was judged likely to be a technical artifact of the sequencing pipeline. A few of the identified cytomegalovirus-associated TCR beta chains were confirmed in vitro to be specific for cytomegalovirus antigens. Linkage disequilibrium might explain the correlated functional status among segregating V segments, but an unknown experimental factor could not be excluded. The earlier analysis of fewer than 750 of the donors excluded about 16 rarely observed V segments, including chromosome 9 orphons, because counts were too low. In an earlier analysis of 500 to 650 of the donors, most TCR beta V segments appeared in productive rearrangements about 87% or about 30% of the time, broadly matching IMGT annotations. The authors suggested that the approach could potentially be extended to other disease states and immunological phenotypes. In a later analysis, TCR association rates were found to vary across HLA loci, with the most associated TCRs seen for DRB1 alleles and the fewest for HLA-C alleles. Roughly uniform sequencing depth across donors was assumed in presence/absence analyses, although this assumption may not hold. While some public TCRs were present in many individuals, most TCR sequences turned up only very rarely across donors. CMV serostatus was the only immune exposure information available for the cohort. A later analysis found that most CMV-associated TCR beta chains appeared HLA-restricted, with HLA associations seemingly driven largely by CMV exposure. Specific HLA alleles were associated with 15,000 to 20,000 TCR beta sequences at a false discovery rate of 0.05 in a later analysis. According to a later genetic analysis, donors in an Asian-associated ancestry cluster had fewer N-insertions in productive TCRs than the approximately 710-donor mean. A further reported finding was that TCR beta sequences accurately predicted the HLA-A and HLA-B alleles for most subjects in the first cohort. In a later analysis, HLA-associated TCR beta chains were found to be more clonally expanded and to have lower generation probabilities than equally common non-associated chains. Some IMGT-functional V segments, including TRBV6-2 and TRBV6-3, could not be distinguished by the 87-base-pair reads and were therefore excluded. Strong co-occurrence of HLA alleles, especially DR and DQ, made assigning TCR associations to individual alleles difficult. A total of fewer than 200 TCR beta chains were listed by the study as associated with cytomegalovirus.

The V and J genes are TRBV7-9 and TRBJ2-1, and 8 junction bases match TRBD1. The sequenced sample consisted of PBMCs. The receptor comes from a woman between 45 and 65 years old in good health and CMV-seropositive. The CDR3 protein: CASSLTIWQGAYEQFF. In nucleotide form, the sequence is TGTGCCAGCAGCTTAACTATTTGGCAGGGGGCCTATGAGCAGTTCTTC.